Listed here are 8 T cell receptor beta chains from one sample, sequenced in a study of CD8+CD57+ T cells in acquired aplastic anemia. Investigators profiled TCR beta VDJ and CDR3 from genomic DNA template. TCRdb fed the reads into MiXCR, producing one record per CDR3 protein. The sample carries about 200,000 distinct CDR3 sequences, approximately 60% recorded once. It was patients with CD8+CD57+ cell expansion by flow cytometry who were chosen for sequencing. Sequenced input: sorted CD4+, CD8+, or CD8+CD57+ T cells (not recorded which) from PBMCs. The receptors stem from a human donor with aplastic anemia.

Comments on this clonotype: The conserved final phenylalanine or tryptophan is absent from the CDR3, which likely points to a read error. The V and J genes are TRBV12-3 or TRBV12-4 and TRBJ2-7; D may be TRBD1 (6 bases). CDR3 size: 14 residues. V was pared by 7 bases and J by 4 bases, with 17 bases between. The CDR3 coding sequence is TGTGCCAGCACCCGATCGACAGGTTCTTACGAGCAGTACTCC. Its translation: CASTRSTGSYEQYS.

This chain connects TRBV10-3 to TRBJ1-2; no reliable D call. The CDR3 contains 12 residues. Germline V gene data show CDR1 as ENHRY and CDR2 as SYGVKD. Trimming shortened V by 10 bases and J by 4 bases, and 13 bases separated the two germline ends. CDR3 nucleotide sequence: TGTGCCAGCATGGCAAGCAGCTATGGCTACACCTTC. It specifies CASMASSYGYTF.

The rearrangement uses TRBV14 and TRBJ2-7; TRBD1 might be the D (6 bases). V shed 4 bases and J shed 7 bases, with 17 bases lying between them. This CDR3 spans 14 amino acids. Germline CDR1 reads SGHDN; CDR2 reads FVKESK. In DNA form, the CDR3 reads TGTGCCAGCAGCCTAACAGGGAACTCGCGGGAGCAGTACTTC. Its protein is CASSLTGNSREQYF.

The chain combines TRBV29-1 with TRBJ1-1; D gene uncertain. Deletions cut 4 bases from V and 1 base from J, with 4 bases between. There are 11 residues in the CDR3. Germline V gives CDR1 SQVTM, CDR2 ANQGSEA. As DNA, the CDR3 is TGCAGCGTTGCTGCGAACACTGAAGCTTTCTTT. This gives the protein CSVAANTEAFF.

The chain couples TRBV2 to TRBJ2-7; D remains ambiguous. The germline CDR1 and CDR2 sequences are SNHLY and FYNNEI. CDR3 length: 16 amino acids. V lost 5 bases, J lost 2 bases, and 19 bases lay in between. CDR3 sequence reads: CASSPRLATETYEQYF. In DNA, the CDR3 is TGTGCCAGCAGTCCCCGACTCGCGACGGAAACCTACGAGCAGTACTTC.

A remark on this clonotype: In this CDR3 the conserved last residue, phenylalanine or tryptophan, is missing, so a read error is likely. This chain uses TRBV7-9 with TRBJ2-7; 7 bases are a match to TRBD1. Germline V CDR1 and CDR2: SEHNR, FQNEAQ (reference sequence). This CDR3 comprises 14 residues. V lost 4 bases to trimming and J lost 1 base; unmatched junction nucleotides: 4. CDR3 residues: CASSSRGQSYEQYS. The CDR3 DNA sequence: TGTGCCAGCAGCTCTAGGGGACAGTCCTACGAGCAGTACTCC.

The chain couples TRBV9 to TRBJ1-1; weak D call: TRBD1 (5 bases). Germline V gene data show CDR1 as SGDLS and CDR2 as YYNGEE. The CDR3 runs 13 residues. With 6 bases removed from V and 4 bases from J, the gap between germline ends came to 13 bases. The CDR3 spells CASTQGLGTEAFF. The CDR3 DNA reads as TGTGCCAGCACGCAGGGTTTAGGCACTGAAGCTTTCTTT.

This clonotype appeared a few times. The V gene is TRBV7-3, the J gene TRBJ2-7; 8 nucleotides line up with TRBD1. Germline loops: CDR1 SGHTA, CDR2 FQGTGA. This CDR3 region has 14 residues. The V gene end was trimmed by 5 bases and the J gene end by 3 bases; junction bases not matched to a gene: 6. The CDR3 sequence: CASSLGQGLYEQYF. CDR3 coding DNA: TGTGCCAGCAGCCTCGGACAGGGCCTCTACGAGCAGTACTTC.